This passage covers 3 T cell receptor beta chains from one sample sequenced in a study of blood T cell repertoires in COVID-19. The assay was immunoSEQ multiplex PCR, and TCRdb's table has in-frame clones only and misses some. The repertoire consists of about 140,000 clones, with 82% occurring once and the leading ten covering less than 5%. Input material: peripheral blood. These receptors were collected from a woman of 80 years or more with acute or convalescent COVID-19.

The CDR3 nucleotides are TGTGCCAGCAGCCCCGGGACTAGCGGGATCTACGAGCAGTACTTC. This translates into CASSPGTSGIYEQYF. This rearrangement joins TRBV7-8 to TRBJ2-7, with 13 positions matching TRBD2. The CDR3 covers 15 residues. Germline assignment: CDR1 SGHVS and CDR2 FQNEAQ. The junction had 4 bases not matched to a gene; V was cut back by 5 bases and J by 3 bases.

This CDR3 is CSAGGDRIYTEAFF. CDR3 in DNA: TGCAGCGCGGGAGGGGACAGAATCTACACTGAAGCTTTCTTT. The rearrangement uses TRBV29-1 and TRBJ1-1, with 7 nucleotides matching TRBD1. The germline CDR1 and CDR2 sequences are SQVTM and ANQGSEA. The CDR3 loop spans 14 amino acids. Trimming at V came to 7 bases and at J to 3 bases, leaving 11 bases not matched to a gene.

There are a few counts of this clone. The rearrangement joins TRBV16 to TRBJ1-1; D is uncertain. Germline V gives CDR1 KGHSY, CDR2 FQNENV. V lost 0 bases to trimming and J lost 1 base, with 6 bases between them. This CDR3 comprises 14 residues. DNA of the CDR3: TGTGCCAGCAGCCAATCCTATAAGAACACTGAAGCTTTCTTT. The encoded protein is CASSQSYKNTEAFF.